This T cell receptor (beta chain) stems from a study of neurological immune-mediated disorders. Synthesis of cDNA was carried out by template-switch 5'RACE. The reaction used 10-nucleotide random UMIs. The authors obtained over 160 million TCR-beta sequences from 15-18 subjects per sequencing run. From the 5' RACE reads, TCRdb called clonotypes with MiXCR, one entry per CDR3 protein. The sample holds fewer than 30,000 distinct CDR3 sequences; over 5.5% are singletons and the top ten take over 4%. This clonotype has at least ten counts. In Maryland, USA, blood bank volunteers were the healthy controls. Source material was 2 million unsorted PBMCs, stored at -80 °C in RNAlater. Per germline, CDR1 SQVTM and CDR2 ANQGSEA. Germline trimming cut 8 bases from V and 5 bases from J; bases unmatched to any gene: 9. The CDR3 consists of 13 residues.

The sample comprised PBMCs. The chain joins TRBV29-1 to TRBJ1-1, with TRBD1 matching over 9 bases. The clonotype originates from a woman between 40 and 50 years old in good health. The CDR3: CSTRQGQGTEAFF. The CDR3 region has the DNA TGCAGCACCCGACAGGGACAGGGAACTGAAGCTTTCTTT.